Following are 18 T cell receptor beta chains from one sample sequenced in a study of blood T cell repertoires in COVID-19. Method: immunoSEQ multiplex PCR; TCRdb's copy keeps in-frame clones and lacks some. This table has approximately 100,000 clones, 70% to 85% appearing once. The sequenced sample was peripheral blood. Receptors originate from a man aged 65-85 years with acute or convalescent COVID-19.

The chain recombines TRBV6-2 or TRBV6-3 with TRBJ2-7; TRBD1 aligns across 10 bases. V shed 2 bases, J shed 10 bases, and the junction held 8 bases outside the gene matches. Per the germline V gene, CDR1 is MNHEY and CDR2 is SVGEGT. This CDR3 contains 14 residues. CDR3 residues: CASSYEATGGKQYF. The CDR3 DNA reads TGTGCCAGCAGTTACGAAGCGACAGGGGGCAAACAGTACTTC.

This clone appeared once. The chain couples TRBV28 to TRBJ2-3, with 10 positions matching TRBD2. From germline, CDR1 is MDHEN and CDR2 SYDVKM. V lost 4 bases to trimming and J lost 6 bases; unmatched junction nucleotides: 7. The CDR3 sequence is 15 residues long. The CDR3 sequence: CASSSRRAGGDTQYF. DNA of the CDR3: TGTGCCAGCAGTTCCCGGCGAGCGGGAGGGGATACGCAGTATTTT.

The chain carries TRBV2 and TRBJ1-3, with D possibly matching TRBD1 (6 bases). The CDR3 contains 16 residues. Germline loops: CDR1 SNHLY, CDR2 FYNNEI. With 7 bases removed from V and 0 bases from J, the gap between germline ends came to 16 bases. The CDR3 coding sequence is TGTGCCAGCACAGGAGAGGGACACCGCTCTGGAAACACCATATATTTT. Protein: CASTGEGHRSGNTIYF. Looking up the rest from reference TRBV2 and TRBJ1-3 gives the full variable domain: EPEVTQTPSHQVTQMGQEVILRCVPISNHLYFYWYRQILGQKVEFLVSFYNNEISEKSEIFDDQFSVERPDGSNFTLKIRSTKLEDSAMYFCASTGEGHRSGNTIYFGEGSWLTVV.

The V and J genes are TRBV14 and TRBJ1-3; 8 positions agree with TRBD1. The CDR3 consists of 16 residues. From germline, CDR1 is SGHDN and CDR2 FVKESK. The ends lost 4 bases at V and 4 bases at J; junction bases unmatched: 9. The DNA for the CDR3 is TGTGCCAGCAGCCTTCACGGGACAGGAGCCGGAAACACCATATATTTT. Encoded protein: CASSLHGTGAGNTIYF.

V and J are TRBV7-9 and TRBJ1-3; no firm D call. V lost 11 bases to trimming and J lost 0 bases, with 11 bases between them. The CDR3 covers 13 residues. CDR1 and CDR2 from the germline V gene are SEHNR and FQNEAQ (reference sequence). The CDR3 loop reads CAGRENSGNTIYF. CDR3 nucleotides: TGTGCCGGCCGGGAAAACTCTGGAAACACCATATATTTT.

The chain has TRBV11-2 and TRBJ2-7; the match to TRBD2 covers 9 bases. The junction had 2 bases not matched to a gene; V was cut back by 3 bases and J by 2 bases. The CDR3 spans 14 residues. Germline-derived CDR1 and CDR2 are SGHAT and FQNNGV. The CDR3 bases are TGTGCCAGCAGCTTCGAGCGGGGGGCCTACGAGCAGTACTTC. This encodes CASSFERGAYEQYF.

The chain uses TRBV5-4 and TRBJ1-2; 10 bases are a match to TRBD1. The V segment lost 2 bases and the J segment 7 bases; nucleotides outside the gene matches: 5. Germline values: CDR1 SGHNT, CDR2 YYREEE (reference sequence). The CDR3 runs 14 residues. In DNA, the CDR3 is TGTGCCAGCAGCTTTGTGGGACAGGGGTTTGGCTACACCTTC. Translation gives CASSFVGQGFGYTF.

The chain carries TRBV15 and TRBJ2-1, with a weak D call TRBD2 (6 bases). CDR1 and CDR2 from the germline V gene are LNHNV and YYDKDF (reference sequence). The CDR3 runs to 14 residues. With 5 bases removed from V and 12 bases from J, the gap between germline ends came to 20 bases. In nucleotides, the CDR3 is TGTGCCACCAGCCCCGGACTACTCCCCGTGGGGCAGTTCTTC. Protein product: CATSPGLLPVGQFF.

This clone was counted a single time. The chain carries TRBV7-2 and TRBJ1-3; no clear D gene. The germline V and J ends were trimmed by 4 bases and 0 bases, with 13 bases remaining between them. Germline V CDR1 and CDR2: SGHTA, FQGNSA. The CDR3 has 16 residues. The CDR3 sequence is CASSSIPASSGNTIYF. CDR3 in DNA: TGTGCCAGCAGCTCGATTCCAGCGAGCTCTGGAAACACCATATATTTT.

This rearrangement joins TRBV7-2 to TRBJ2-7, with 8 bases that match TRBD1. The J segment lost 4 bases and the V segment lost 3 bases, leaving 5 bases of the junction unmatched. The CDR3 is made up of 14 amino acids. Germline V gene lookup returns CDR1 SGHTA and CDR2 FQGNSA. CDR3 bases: TGTGCCAGCAGCTTCCAGGGGGCTGGGTACGAGCAGTACTTC. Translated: CASSFQGAGYEQYF.

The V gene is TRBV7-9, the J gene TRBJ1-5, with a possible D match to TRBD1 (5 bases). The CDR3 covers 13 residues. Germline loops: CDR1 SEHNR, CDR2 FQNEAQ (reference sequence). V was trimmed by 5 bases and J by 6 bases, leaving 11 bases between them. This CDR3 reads CASSLTEGQPQHF. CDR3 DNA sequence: TGTGCCAGCAGCCTGACAGAAGGTCAGCCCCAGCATTTT.

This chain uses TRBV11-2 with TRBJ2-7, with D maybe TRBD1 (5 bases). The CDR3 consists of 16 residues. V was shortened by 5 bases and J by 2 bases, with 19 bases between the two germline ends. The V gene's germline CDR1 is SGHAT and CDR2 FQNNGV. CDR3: CASSQNPGRDPYEQYF. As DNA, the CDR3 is TGTGCCAGCAGCCAAAATCCGGGCAGGGATCCCTACGAGCAGTACTTC.

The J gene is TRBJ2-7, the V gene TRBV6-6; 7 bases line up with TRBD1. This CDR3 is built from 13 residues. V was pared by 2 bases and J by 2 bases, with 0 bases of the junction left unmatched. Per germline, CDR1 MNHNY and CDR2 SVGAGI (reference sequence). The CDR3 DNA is TGTGCCAGCAGTTACCAGGGGGCCTACGAGCAGTACTTC. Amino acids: CASSYQGAYEQYF.

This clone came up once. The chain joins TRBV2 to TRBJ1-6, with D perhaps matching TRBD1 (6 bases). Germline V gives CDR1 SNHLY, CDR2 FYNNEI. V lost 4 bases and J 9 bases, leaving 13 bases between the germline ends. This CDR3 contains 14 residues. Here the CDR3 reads CASSVEQGGSPLHF. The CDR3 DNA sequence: TGTGCCAGCAGTGTGGAACAGGGCGGTTCACCCCTCCACTTT.

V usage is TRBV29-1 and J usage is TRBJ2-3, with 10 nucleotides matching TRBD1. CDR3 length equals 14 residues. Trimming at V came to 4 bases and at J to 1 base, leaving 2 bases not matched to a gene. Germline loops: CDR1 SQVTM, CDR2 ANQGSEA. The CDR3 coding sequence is TGCAGCGTTGTGGACAGGGGGGGCACAGATACGCAGTATTTT. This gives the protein CSVVDRGGTDTQYF.

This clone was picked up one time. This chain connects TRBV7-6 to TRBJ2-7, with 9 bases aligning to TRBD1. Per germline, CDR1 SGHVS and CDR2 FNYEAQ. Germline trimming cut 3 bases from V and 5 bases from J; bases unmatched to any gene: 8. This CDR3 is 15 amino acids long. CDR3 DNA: TGTGCCAGCAGCTTTAACAGGGGGCGGTCGGACGAGCAGTACTTC. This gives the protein CASSFNRGRSDEQYF.

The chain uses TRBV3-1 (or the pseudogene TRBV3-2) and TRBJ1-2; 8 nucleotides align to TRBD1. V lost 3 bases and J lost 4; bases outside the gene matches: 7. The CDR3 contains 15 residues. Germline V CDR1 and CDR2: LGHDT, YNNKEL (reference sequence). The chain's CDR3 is CASSQGQVGVYGYTF. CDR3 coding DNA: TGTGCCAGCAGCCAGGGACAGGTGGGGGTCTATGGCTACACCTTC.

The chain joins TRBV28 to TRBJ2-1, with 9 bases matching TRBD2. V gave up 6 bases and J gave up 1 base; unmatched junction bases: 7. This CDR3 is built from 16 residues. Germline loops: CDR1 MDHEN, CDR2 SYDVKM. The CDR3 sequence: CASSRDLAGSYNEQFF. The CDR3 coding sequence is TGTGCCAGCAGCCGAGACCTAGCGGGATCCTACAATGAGCAGTTCTTC.